In this sample, the clone carrying this T cell receptor beta chain turned up once. This specimen comes from a study of blood T cell repertoires in COVID-19. The wider study: The United States, Italy and Spain supplied acute and convalescent COVID-19 samples. Sources were T cells, B-cell-depleted T cells, or PBMCs; the material itself was cDNA or gDNA.

In the original analysis: Reference gene primer amplification gave nucleated cell count estimates. Libraries were prepared by immunoSEQ multiplex PCR; TCRdb keeps only in-frame clonotypes and omits some of them. The D gene and trimming were derived from the DNA, and the V and J assignments and clone size from that table. The repertoire includes roughly 300,000 clones, 87% of them detected once, and approximately 5.4% sits in the top ten. The CDR3 is made up of 14 amino acids. Germline assignment: CDR1 SGHDT and CDR2 YYEEEE. V was pared by 1 base and J by 3 bases, with 10 bases between. The study recruited people aged about 18 to 89 years across roughly 25 US areas.

Sample: PBMCs or T cells enriched from blood (not recorded which). The origin of this receptor is a woman in her 30s who had recovered from COVID-19. The chain joins TRBV5-6 to TRBJ1-1; no clear D gene. The CDR3 loop reads CASSLSRTHTEAFF. The CDR3 DNA is TGTGCCAGCAGCTTGAGCCGGACTCACACTGAAGCTTTCTTT.